The rows below give T cell receptor beta chains drawn from one sample of a study of cytomegalovirus exposure and HLA in healthy donors. Profiled with immunoSEQ multiplex PCR; TCRdb holds only in-frame clones, not every one. The sample shows approximately 120,000 clones, about a sixth of them seen only once. Sequencing was carried out using PBMCs. The origin of the receptors is a female donor in good health and CMV-seropositive. The CDR3 runs from the conserved cysteine through the conserved F or W. Fields, in order: D gene, clone size, V gene, J gene, CDR3 DNA, CDR3 protein. The D gene is left open where the match is weak. Only part of the rows carry a size: once, few, many, or a class if the clone is expanded.

.	.	TRBV4-2	TRBJ1-6	TGTGCCAGCAGCCTTTCAGGGCCCAGCAATTCACCCCTCCACTTT	CASSLSGPSNSPLHF
TRBD2	few	TRBV10-3	TRBJ2-3	TGTGCCATCGGAGGAGCGGGAGTAAGTAGGACAGATACGCAGTATTTT	CAIGGAGVSRTDTQYF
TRBD1	.	TRBV19	TRBJ2-5	TGTGCCAGTAGTCCGAGGACAGGGGGCGAAGGAGAGACCCAGTACTTC	CASSPRTGGEGETQYF
.	.	TRBV9	TRBJ2-3	TGTGCCAGCAGCCGGAGTCAAGATACGCAGTATTTT	CASSRSQDTQYF
TRBD2	.	TRBV9	TRBJ2-2	TGTGCCAGCAGCGTAGGGGCTAGCGGGAGGGGCCAGAACACCGGGGAGCTGTTTTTT	CASSVGASGRGQNTGELFF
.	many	TRBV12-5	TRBJ2-1	TGTGCTAGTGGTTACTTTACTGGGCGTGAGCAGTTCTTC	CASGYFTGREQFF
TRBD1	few	TRBV10-1	TRBJ2-7	TGCGCCAGCAGTGAGACCTCAAGACAGGGGAAAAACCCCTACGAGCAGTACTTC	CASSETSRQGKNPYEQYF
TRBD1	few	TRBV27	TRBJ1-1	TGTGCCAGCAGCTACAGGGGGCCGACTGAAGCTTTCTTT	CASSYRGPTEAFF
.	few	TRBV5-4	TRBJ2-5	TGTGCCAGCAGCGGCAGGGGCAGGGAGACCCAGTACTTC	CASSGRGRETQYF
TRBD1	few	TRBV29-1	TRBJ2-7	TGCAGCGTTGAAGAAAGCGGGACAGGGGAATACGAGCAGTACTTC	CSVEESGTGEYEQYF
TRBD2	.	TRBV30	TRBJ2-1	TGTGCCTGGAGTTTCACTAGCGCGTACAATGAGCAGTTCTTC	CAWSFTSAYNEQFF
.	many	TRBV4-3	TRBJ2-6	TGCGCCAGCAGCCAAGAGCGGGGTAGCGGGGCCAACGTCCTGACTTTC	CASSQERGSGANVLTF
TRBD1	many	TRBV27	TRBJ2-2	TGTGCCAGCAGTTTGTACGGGACAGAAGGGGAGCTGTTTTTT	CASSLYGTEGELFF
TRBD1	.	TRBV19	TRBJ1-2	TGTGCCAGTAGTCCCGGGACAGCCCTCGGCTACACCTTC	CASSPGTALGYTF
TRBD2	few	TRBV6-5	TRBJ2-7	TGTGCCAGCACGGCGGGAGTAAGGCTCGAGCAGTACTTC	CASTAGVRLEQYF
.	.	TRBV29-1	TRBJ2-2	TGCAGCGTGGGGGGTTGGACCGGGGAGCTGTTTTTT	CSVGGWTGELFF
TRBD2	.	TRBV4-3	TRBJ2-6	TGCGCCAGCAGCCAAGAAGCGGGAGCTGGGGCCAACGTCCTGACTTTC	CASSQEAGAGANVLTF
.	once	TRBV19	TRBJ1-5	TGTGCCAGTAGTCTACAGGGTTCAAGACAGCCCCAGCATTTT	CASSLQGSRQPQHF
TRBD1	.	TRBV4-3	TRBJ1-1	TGCGCCAGCAGCCAGCAGGACAGGGGGAACACTGAAGCTTTCTTT	CASSQQDRGNTEAFF
.	.	TRBV27	TRBJ2-5	TGTGCCAGCAGTTCGACCACAGGGTTCGGGACCCAGTACTTC	CASSSTTGFGTQYF
TRBD1	few	TRBV27	TRBJ1-5	TGTGCCAGCAGTTTAGGACAGGGCGAGGGGCCCCAGCATTTT	CASSLGQGEGPQHF
TRBD1	.	TRBV7-9	TRBJ2-6	TGTGCCAGCAGCCCCGGACAGGGGATTGCTGGGGCCAACGTCCTGACTTTC	CASSPGQGIAGANVLTF
TRBD2	.	TRBV6-6	TRBJ2-2	TGTGCCAGCAAACCTAGCGGGGGCCGGAACACCGGGGAGCTGTTTTTT	CASKPSGGRNTGELFF
.	.	TRBV5-4	TRBJ1-1	TGTGCCAGCAGCTTGGGCTACAGCAACACTGAAGCTTTCTTT	CASSLGYSNTEAFF
.	few	TRBV7-9	TRBJ1-3	TGTGCCAGCAGCTTATTTCAGACGGAGGGAAACACCATATATTTT	CASSLFQTEGNTIYF
TRBD1	few	TRBV29-1	TRBJ1-2	TGCAGCGTTGAAGATCAGAACAGGGGGATCCTCTATGGCTACACCTTC	CSVEDQNRGILYGYTF
TRBD2	few	TRBV11-2	TRBJ2-1	TGTGCCAGCAGCCCCCAACTAGCGGGGCCCTACAATGAGCAGTTCTTC	CASSPQLAGPYNEQFF
.	.	TRBV5-1	TRBJ2-1	TGCGCCAGCAGCCAGAATCAGGGAATTGCAATCTACAATGAGCAGTTCTTC	CASSQNQGIAIYNEQFF
.	few	TRBV4-1	TRBJ2-7	TGCGCCAGCAGCCGTCAGGCAGCCTACGAGCAGTACTTC	CASSRQAAYEQYF
.	.	TRBV7-9	TRBJ1-1	TGTGCCAGCAGCTTTCGGGGAAGCTTGGCTTTCTTT	CASSFRGSLAFF
TRBD1	.	TRBV5-1	TRBJ2-7	TGCGCCAGCAGCGTGGGGACAGGGGGCGGCGAGCAGTACTTC	CASSVGTGGGEQYF
.	few	TRBV28	TRBJ2-1	TGTGCCAGCAGTGGCACTAGAGGAAATGAGCAGTTCTTC	CASSGTRGNEQFF
.	few	TRBV9	TRBJ1-2	TGTGCCAGCAGTCTTAACTATGGCTACACCTTC	CASSLNYGYTF
TRBD1	.	TRBV4-3	TRBJ2-7	TGCGCCAGCAGCCCCCGGCAGGGGGCCTACGAGCAGTACTTC	CASSPRQGAYEQYF
.	few	TRBV5-4	TRBJ1-4	TGTGCCAGCAGCTTGGCCCCCAGGGAAAAACTGTTTTTT	CASSLAPREKLFF
.	.	TRBV6-5	TRBJ1-2	TGTGCCAGCAGTCCTCCGTCGGGGTACGGCTACACCTTC	CASSPPSGYGYTF
TRBD1	.	TRBV4-1	TRBJ2-1	TGCGCCAGCAGCCAAGCCCGAGGACAGGCTAAAAGCTCCTACAATGAGCAGTTCTTC	CASSQARGQAKSSYNEQFF
.	.	TRBV7-9	TRBJ1-2	TGTGCCAGCAGCTTCAGGCGATACAGGGGCTACACCTTC	CASSFRRYRGYTF
TRBD2	.	TRBV9	TRBJ2-1	TGTGCCAGCAGCGTAGACCCGGGAGGGGATTACAATGAGCAGTTCTTC	CASSVDPGGDYNEQFF
.	few	TRBV11-2	TRBJ2-5	TGTGCCAGCAGCCCGGGGACAAGGTACCAAGAGACCCAGTACTTC	CASSPGTRYQETQYF
.	few	TRBV15	TRBJ1-5	TGTGCCACCAGCAGAGAAGACAGCGCGTCTCAGCCCCAGCATTTT	CATSREDSASQPQHF
.	few	TRBV6-6	TRBJ2-7	TGTGCCAGCAGTGACCGGCCGAGGGCTTACGAGCAGTACTTC	CASSDRPRAYEQYF
TRBD2	.	TRBV5-4	TRBJ2-5	TGTGCCAGCAGCCTGGACAGCGGGGGTGAGACCCAGTACTTC	CASSLDSGGETQYF
.	.	TRBV2	TRBJ2-7	TGTGCCAGCAGTGAAATGAGTCTCTACGAGCAGTACTTC	CASSEMSLYEQYF
.	.	TRBV28	TRBJ2-1	TGTGCCAGCACGTCGGGATACAATGAGCAGTTCTTC	CASTSGYNEQFF
.	few	TRBV4-2	TRBJ1-4	TGTGCCAGCAGCCAAAGGGGTGCAACTAATGAAAAACTGTTTTTT	CASSQRGATNEKLFF
.	few	TRBV5-4	TRBJ1-3	TGTGCCAGCAGCCCGGAACCCAGGTTGTATGGAAACACCATATATTTT	CASSPEPRLYGNTIYF
TRBD2	.	TRBV5-1	TRBJ2-7	TGCGCCAGCAGGTATGGACTAGCGGCGTACTACGAGCAGTACTTC	CASRYGLAAYYEQYF